The TCR beta chain under discussion was sequenced for a study of shared clonotypes between healthy human individuals. Study conclusions and caveats: The authors expected sequencing depth to affect clonotype sharing among donors.

This CDR3 is 11 amino acids long. V lost 3 bases and J lost 2, with 5 bases in between. In germline, CDR1 is DFQATT, CDR2 SNEGSKA (reference sequence). Generated by immunoSEQ multiplex PCR, the TCRdb table keeps only in-frame clones and is missing some. The sample records under 850,000 clones, 55% to 75% being singletons. With respect to this clone: Antigen: not known. The same CDR3 can be traced to other DNA sequences in this sample.

The chain has TRBV20-1 and TRBJ2-7; D is undetermined. This TCR was recovered from a woman younger than 45 in good health. Specimen: memory CD4+ T cells sorted from blood. Subset meaning: CD45RA-negative fraction. CDR3 bases: TGCAGTGCTAGTCTGACCTACGAGCAGTACTTC. The encoded protein is CSASLTYEQYF.